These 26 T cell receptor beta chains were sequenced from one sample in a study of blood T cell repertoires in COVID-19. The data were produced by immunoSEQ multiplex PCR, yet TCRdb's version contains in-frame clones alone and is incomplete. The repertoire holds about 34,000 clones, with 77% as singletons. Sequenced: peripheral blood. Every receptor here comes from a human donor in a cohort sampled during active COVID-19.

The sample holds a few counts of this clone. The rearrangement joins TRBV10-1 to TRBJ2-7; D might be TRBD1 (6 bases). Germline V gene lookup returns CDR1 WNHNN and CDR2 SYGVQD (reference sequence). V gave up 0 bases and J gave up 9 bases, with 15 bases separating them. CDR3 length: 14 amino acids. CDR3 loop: CASSESGQISRQYF. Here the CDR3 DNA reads TGCGCCAGCAGTGAGTCAGGACAGATCTCGAGGCAGTACTTC.

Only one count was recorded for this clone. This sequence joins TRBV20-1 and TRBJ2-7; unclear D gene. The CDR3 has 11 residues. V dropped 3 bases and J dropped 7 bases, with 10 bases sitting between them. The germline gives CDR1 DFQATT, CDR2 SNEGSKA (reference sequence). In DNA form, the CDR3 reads TGCAGTGCTAGTCTCCTTAAAGAGCAGTACTTC. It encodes CSASLLKEQYF.

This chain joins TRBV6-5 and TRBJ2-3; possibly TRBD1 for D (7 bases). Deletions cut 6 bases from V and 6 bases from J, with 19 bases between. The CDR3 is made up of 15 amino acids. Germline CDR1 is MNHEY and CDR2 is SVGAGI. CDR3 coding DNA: TGTGCCAGCAGCGCTAGACAGGGCGGGGTGGATACGCAGTATTTT. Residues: CASSARQGGVDTQYF.

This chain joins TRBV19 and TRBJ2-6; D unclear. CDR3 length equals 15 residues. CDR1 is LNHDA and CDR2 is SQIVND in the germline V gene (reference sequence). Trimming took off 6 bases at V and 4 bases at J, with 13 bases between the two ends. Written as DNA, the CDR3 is TGTGCCAGTAGCACGAGGTCGTCCGGGGCCAACGTCCTGACTTTC. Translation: CASSTRSSGANVLTF.

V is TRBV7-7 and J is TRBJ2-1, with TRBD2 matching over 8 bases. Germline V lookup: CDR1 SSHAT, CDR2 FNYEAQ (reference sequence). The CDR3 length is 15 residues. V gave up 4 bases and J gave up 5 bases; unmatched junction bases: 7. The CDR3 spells CASSSERGNHNEQFF. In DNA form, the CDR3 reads TGTGCCAGCAGCTCCGAGCGGGGGAACCACAATGAGCAGTTCTTC.

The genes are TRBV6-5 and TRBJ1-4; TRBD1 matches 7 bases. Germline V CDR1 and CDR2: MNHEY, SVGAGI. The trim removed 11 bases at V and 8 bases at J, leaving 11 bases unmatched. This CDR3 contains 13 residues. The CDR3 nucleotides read TGTGCCGGAAGTAAGGGGGCGAACGAAAAACTGTTTTTT. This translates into CAGSKGANEKLFF.

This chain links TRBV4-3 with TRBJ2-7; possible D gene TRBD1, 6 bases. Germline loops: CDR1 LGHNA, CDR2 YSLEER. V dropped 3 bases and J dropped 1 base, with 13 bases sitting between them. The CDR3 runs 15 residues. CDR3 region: CASSQQNTGSYEQYF. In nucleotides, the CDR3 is TGCGCCAGCAGCCAGCAGAATACAGGGTCCTACGAGCAGTACTTC.

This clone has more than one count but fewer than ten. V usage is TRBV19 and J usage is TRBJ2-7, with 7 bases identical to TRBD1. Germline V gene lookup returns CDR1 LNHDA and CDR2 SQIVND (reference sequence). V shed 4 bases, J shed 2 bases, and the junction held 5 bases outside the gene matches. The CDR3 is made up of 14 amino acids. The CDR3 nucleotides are TGTGCCAGTAGTACGACAGGGTTCCCCTACGAGCAGTACTTC. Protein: CASSTTGFPYEQYF.

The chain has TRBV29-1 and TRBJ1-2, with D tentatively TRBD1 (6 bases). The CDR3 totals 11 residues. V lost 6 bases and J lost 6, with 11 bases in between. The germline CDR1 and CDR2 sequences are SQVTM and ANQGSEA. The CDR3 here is CSVATGNGYTF. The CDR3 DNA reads TGCAGCGTCGCCACAGGGAATGGCTACACCTTC. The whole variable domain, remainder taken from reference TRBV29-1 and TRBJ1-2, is SAVISQKPSRDICQRGTSLTIQCQVDSQVTMMFWYRQQPGQSLTLIATANQGSEATYESGFVIDKFPISRPNLTFSTLTVSNMSPEDSSIYLCSVATGNGYTFGSGTRLTVV.

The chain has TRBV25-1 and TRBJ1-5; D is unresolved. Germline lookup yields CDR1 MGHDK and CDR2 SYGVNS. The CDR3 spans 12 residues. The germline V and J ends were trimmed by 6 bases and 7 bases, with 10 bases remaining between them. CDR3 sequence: CASSLSGQPQHF. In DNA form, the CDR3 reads TGTGCCAGCAGCTTATCGGGACAGCCCCAGCATTTT.

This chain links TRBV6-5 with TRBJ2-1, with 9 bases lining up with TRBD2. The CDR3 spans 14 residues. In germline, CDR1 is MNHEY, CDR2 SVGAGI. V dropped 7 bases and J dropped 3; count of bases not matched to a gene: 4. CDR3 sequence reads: CASMPAGGYNEQFF. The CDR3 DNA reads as TGTGCCAGCATGCCAGCGGGAGGCTACAATGAGCAGTTCTTC.

Here the CDR3 reads CASSPNSVSYEQYF. For the CDR3, the DNA is TGTGCCAGCTCACCAAATTCGGTAAGCTACGAGCAGTACTTC. The chain carries TRBV18 and TRBJ2-7; the D is unclear. The CDR3 is 14 amino acids. Deletions cut 2 bases from V and 3 bases from J, with 11 bases between. Per the germline V gene, CDR1 is KGHSH and CDR2 is LQKENI.

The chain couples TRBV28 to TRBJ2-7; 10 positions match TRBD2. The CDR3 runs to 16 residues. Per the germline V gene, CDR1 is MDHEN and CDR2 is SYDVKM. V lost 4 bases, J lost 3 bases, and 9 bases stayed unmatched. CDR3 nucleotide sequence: TGTGCCAGCAGTTCACCGGGACTAGCGCGATTCTACGAGCAGTACTTC. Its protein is CASSSPGLARFYEQYF.

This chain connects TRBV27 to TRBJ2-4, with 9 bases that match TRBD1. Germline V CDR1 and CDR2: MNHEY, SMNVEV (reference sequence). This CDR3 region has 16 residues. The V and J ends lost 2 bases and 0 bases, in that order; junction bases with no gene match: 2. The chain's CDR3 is CASSLGTGLAKNIQYF. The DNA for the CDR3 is TGTGCCAGCAGTTTAGGGACAGGGCTAGCCAAAAACATTCAGTACTTC.

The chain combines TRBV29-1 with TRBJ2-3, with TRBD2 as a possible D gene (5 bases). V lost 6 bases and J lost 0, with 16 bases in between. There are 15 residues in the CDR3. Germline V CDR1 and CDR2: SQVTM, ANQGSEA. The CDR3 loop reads CSVLEGITSTDTQYF. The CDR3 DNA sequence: TGCAGCGTCCTAGAGGGAATTACCAGCACAGATACGCAGTATTTT.

CDR3: CASREPGTEAFF. The DNA for the CDR3 is TGTGCCAGTAGGGAGCCGGGGACAGAAGCTTTCTTT. This chain joins TRBV19 and TRBJ1-1; D might be TRBD1 (6 bases). Trimming took 6 bases from V and 8 from J, leaving 13 bases between them. Germline CDR1 and CDR2: LNHDA and SQIVND (reference sequence). The CDR3 loop spans 12 amino acids.

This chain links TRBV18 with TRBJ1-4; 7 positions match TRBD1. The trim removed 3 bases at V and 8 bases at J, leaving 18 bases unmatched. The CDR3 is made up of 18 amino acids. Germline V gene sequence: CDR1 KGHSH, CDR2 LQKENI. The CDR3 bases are TGTGCCAGCTCACCCAACTCACCGACAGGGCGGATGGGGGAAAAACTGTTTTTT. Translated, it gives CASSPNSPTGRMGEKLFF.

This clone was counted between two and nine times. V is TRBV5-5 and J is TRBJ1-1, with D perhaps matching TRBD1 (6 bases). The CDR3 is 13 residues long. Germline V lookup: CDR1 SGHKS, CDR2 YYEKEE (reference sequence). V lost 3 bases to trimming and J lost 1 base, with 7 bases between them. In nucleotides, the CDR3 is TGTGCCAGCAGCTGGGGACAGAACACTGAAGCTTTCTTT. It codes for CASSWGQNTEAFF.

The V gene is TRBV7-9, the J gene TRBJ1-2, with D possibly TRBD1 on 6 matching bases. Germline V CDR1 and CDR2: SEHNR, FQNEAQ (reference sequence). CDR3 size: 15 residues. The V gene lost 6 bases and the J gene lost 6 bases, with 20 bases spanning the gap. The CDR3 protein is CASRPGPGEAHGYTF. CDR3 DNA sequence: TGTGCCAGCAGACCAGGTCCAGGGGAAGCACATGGCTACACCTTC.

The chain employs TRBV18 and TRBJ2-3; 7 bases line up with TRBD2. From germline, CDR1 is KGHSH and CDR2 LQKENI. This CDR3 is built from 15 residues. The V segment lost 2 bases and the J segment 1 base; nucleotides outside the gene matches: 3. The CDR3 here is CASSPATSGTDTQYF. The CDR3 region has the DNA TGTGCCAGCTCACCAGCAACTAGCGGCACAGATACGCAGTATTTT.

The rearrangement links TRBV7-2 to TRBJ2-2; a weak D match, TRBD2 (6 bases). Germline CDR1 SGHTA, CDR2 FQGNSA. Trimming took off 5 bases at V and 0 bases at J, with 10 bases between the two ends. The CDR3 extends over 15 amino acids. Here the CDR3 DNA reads TGTGCCAGCAGCCCAGGAGGGACGAACACCGGGGAGCTGTTTTTT. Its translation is CASSPGGTNTGELFF.

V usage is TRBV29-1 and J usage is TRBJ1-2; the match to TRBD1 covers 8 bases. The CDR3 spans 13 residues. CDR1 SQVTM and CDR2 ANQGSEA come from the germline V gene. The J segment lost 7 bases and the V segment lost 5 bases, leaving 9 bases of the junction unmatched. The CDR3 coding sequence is TGCAGCGTTCTCCCCGGACAGGGCCTTGGCTACACCTTC. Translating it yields CSVLPGQGLGYTF.

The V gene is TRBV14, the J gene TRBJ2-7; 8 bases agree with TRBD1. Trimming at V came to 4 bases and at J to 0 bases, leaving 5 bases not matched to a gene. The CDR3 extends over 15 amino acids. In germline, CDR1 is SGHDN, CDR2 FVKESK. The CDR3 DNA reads TGTGCCAGCAGCCGGTCCGGGACAGGCTCCTACGAGCAGTACTTC. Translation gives CASSRSGTGSYEQYF.

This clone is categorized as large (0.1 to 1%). The CDR3 nucleotides read TGTGCCAGCAGCTTAATGCGGTACAATGAGCAGTTCTTC. Translating gives CASSLMRYNEQFF. The V and J genes are TRBV7-2 and TRBJ2-1, with no clear D. Germline values: CDR1 SGHTA, CDR2 FQGNSA. The CDR3 is 13 amino acids. V lost 2 bases and J 4 bases, leaving 6 bases between the germline ends. Full variable domain (rest looked up from reference TRBV7-2 and TRBJ2-1): GAGVSQSPSNKVTEKGKDVELRCDPISGHTALYWYRQSLGQGLEFLIYFQGNSAPDKSGLPSDRFSAERTGGSVSTLTIQRTQQEDSAVYLCASSLMRYNEQFFGPGTRLTVL.

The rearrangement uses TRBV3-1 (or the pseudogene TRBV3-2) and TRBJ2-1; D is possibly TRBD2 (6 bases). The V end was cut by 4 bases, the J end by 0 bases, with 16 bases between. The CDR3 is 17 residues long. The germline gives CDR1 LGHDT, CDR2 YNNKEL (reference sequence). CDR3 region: CASSPRWLASSYNEQFF. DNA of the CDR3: TGTGCCAGCAGCCCGCGGTGGCTAGCGAGCTCCTACAATGAGCAGTTCTTC.

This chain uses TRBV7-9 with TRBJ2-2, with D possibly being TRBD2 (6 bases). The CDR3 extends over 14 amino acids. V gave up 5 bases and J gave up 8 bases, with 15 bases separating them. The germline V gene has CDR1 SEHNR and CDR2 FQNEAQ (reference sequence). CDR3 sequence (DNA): TGTGCCAGCAGCACCCTGGGGGGTTATGGGGAGCTGTTTTTT. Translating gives CASSTLGGYGELFF.